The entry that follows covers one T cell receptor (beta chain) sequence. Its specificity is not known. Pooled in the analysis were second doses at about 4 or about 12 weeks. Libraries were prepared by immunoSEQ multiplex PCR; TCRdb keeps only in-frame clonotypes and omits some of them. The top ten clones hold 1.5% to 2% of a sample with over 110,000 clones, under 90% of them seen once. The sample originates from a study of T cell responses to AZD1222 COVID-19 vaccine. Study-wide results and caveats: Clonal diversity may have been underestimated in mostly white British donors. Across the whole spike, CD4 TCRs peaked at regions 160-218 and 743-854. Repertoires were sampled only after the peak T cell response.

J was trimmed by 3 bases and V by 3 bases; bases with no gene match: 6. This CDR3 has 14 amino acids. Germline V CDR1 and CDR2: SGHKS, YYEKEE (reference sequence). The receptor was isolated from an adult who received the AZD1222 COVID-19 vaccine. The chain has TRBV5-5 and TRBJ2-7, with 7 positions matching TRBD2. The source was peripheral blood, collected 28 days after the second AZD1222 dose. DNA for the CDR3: TGTGCCAGCAGCTCCCTTTCGGGGGGCTACGAGCAGTACTTC. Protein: CASSSLSGGYEQYF.